This T cell receptor (beta chain) was obtained from a study of T cells after yellow fever vaccination (dated by TCRdb to between 2018 and 2020). Regarding the study in general: The SMART-Seq v4 Ultra Low Input RNA kit was used to prepare libraries from fractions with low cell numbers. To track T-cell clones before and after primary and booster YFV17D yellow fever vaccination, bulk TCR alpha and beta repertoires were sequenced longitudinally. Two healthy male donors, one aged 18 to 30 and one aged 30 to 40 years, made up the cohort. Blood samples were taken at several timepoints before and after primary and secondary immunization, and bulk PBMC replicates and cell subsets were isolated.

V loses 6 bases, J loses 1 base, and the germline ends lie 9 bases apart. The CDR3 sequence holds 14 residues, the cysteine and phenylalanine included. This entry keeps only the CDR3 DNA: 42 bases, framed from base 1. TCR cDNA was synthesized by 5'RACE template switching, which introduced a universal primer site and unique molecular identifiers. cDNA synthesis was primed from both the TCR alpha and TCR beta constant segments. Library amplification used two PCR steps, and the second PCR step added sample barcodes and sequencing adapters. Sequencing of libraries was performed on Illumina HiSeq 2500 (2x100 bp) or NovaSeq (2x150 bp). On the authors' methods: MIGEC was used to demultiplex reads and collapse the reads into UMI consensus sequences, and MiXCR was used for V(D)J alignment. Using edgeR on replicate PBMC samples, clonotypes were called vaccine-responding if FDR was below 0.01 and the log2 fold change was above 5 up to day 15. Bulk clonotypes were assigned CD4 or CD8 identity according to which sequenced CD4 or CD8 repertoire held them at higher abundance. TCRdb ran its own pipeline on the public reads, namely fastp trimming at Q25 and MiXCR clone calling, and kept in-frame beta chains. Identical CDR3 proteins give one entry, which carries the most common genes and DNA. The V and J calls here are based on TCRdb, not the publication. This sample comprises some 100,000 distinct CDR3 sequences, around 7.2% of them detected only once. 2.7% of the sample lies in the top ten.

The full study reports these points: Because the study included only a couple of donors, the extent to which the findings can be generalized is limited. Computational filtering was required because FACS-sorted repertoires could contain abundant contaminating clonotypes from the bulk population. The secondary T-cell response was found to be weaker but faster than the primary response, with a peak reached on day 5 rather than on day 15. Most clones expanded after primary vaccination (around 96% of CD4 and around 88% of CD8) were re-detected after the booster, suggesting that broad memory maintenance occurred. A small fraction of clonotypes showed up in both the CD4 and CD8 compartments, probably as a result of convergent recombination.

Many counts were recorded for this clonotype. Its antigen target is currently unknown. Base quality data are lacking; no much larger clone is found one base away. The treatment or condition label, as the study defines it: live attenuated yellow fever vaccine strain. A standard Ficoll-Paque protocol was used to isolate PBMCs from peripheral blood. Dynabeads CD4 and CD8 positive selection kits were used to isolate CD4 and CD8 T-cell fractions. TriZol was used to extract RNA from bulk PBMCs, CD4 and CD8 fractions, and dextramer-positive and dextramer-negative fractions. This clonotype was sampled from a man aged 18 to 29 who received the YFV17D yellow fever vaccine. Sequenced material: CD4+ T cells sorted from PBMCs, taken around 45 days after the first yellow fever vaccination. The V gene is TRBV12-3 or TRBV12-4 and the J gene is TRBJ2-2; the D gene cannot be resolved reliably. The sequenced DNA: TGTGCCAGCAGGAGAGCGTTGAACACCGGGGAGCTGTTTTTT. It encodes CASRRALNTGELFF.